Presented here are 31 T cell receptor beta chains from one specimen sequenced in a study of T cell repertoires in ileal Crohn's disease. TCRdb's copy holds only in-frame clones and misses some; the assay was immunoSEQ multiplex PCR. The sample has about 17,000 clones; about 60% are singletons. Specimen: ileal tissue. The receptor set was obtained from an adult with Crohn's disease.

V gene TRBV11-3 combines with J gene TRBJ2-1; 8 nucleotides agree with TRBD2. The trim removed 1 base at V and 3 bases at J, leaving 5 bases unmatched. The CDR3 has 16 residues. Germline V gives CDR1 SGHNT, CDR2 YENEEA. CDR3 region: CASSLGGSGIYNEQFF. CDR3 in DNA: TGTGCCAGCAGCTTAGGCGGTAGCGGGATCTACAATGAGCAGTTCTTC.

The genes are TRBV28 and TRBJ1-5; D gene unclear. With 8 bases removed from V and 0 bases from J, the gap between germline ends came to 5 bases. Germline CDR1 MDHEN, CDR2 SYDVKM. This CDR3 comprises 12 residues. CDR3 in DNA: TGTGCCAGCTCCGTTAGCAATCAGCCCCAGCATTTT. Translating it yields CASSVSNQPQHF.

The chain employs TRBV28 and TRBJ1-5, with a tentative D call TRBD1 (6 bases). The V gene lost 5 bases and the J gene lost 0 bases, with 11 bases spanning the gap. The length of the CDR3 is 15 residues. The germline gives CDR1 MDHEN, CDR2 SYDVKM. CDR3 DNA sequence: TGTGCCAGCAGTCCCCAGGGGTCTAGCAATCAGCCCCAGCATTTT. Encoded protein: CASSPQGSSNQPQHF.

This clone was observed a handful of times. The chain uses TRBV6-5 and TRBJ2-3; 7 bases align to TRBD1. Germline V gene sequence: CDR1 MNHEY, CDR2 SVGAGI. The J segment lost 3 bases and the V segment lost 4 bases, leaving 10 bases of the junction unmatched. The CDR3 consists of 16 residues. The CDR3 loop is CASSFSGTVGTDTQYF. DNA of the CDR3: TGTGCCAGCAGTTTTTCGGGGACAGTAGGAACAGATACGCAGTATTTT.

This clone was seen a handful of times. The gene calls are TRBV6-5 and TRBJ1-6; 8 bases fit TRBD1. Unmatched junction bases numbered 8, after V lost 6 bases and J lost 10 bases. Germline V gene sequence: CDR1 MNHEY, CDR2 SVGAGI. The CDR3 extends over 14 amino acids. The CDR3 sequence is CASRWQGAGSPLHF. CDR3 nucleotide sequence: TGTGCCAGCAGATGGCAGGGGGCTGGATCACCCCTCCACTTT.

On this clone itself: The same CDR3 arises from other DNA sequences in this sample as well. The genes are TRBV4-1 and TRBJ2-7; 8 bases line up with TRBD1. This CDR3 comprises 14 residues. With 6 bases clipped from V and 2 bases from J, the junction kept 6 bases outside the gene matches. Germline V gene lookup returns CDR1 MGHRA and CDR2 YSYEKL. DNA for the CDR3: TGCGCCAGCAGTCTCGGACAGGGAGCCTACGAGCAGTACTTC. Protein product: CASSLGQGAYEQYF.

This clone was recorded a few times. The chain is built from TRBV7-2 and TRBJ2-7; 8 nucleotides agree with TRBD2. The CDR3 spans 14 residues. In germline, CDR1 is SGHTA, CDR2 FQGNSA. V gave up 0 bases and J gave up 6 bases; unmatched junction bases: 4. CDR3 residues: CASSLASGALEQYF. For the CDR3, the DNA is TGTGCCAGCAGCTTAGCTAGCGGGGCCCTCGAGCAGTACTTC.

This chain links TRBV4-2 with TRBJ2-2; 13 bases agree with TRBD2. The CDR3 runs 15 residues. Per the germline V gene, CDR1 is LGHNA and CDR2 is YNFKEQ. Unmatched junction bases numbered 4, after V lost 4 bases and J lost 8 bases. CDR3 bases: TGTGCCAGCAGCCCGGTGACTAGCGGGAGGGGGGAGCTGTTTTTT. Protein sequence: CASSPVTSGRGELFF.

This sequence joins TRBV7-3 and TRBJ2-2, with D possibly TRBD2 on 5 matching bases. V was shortened by 5 bases and J by 7 bases, with 26 bases between the two germline ends. Germline V CDR1 and CDR2: SGHTA, FQGTGA. The CDR3 has 18 residues. The CDR3 DNA follows: TGTGCCAGCAGCCTACGCGGGCTAGCAGAAGGAGGCATCGGGGAGCTGTTTTTT. Protein product: CASSLRGLAEGGIGELFF.

The V gene is TRBV7-7, the J gene TRBJ2-1, with a tentative D call TRBD1 (5 bases). The CDR3 is 14 residues long. The V end was cut by 1 base, the J end by 5 bases, with 9 bases between. Germline V gives CDR1 SSHAT, CDR2 FNYEAQ (reference sequence). CDR3 in amino acids: CASSLGRGNNEQFF. The CDR3 nucleotides read TGTGCCAGCAGCTTAGGTAGGGGCAACAATGAGCAGTTCTTC.

The rearrangement joins TRBV28 to TRBJ1-4; unclear D gene. V lost 3 bases, J lost 0 bases, and 8 bases lay in between. CDR3 length: 15 amino acids. Germline V CDR1 and CDR2: MDHEN, SYDVKM. The DNA for the CDR3 is TGTGCCAGCAGTTTCCAAGCTGCAACTAATGAAAAACTGTTTTTT. Protein sequence: CASSFQAATNEKLFF.

This chain uses TRBV28 with TRBJ2-7; 11 bases are a match to TRBD2. This CDR3 has 18 residues. In germline, CDR1 is MDHEN, CDR2 SYDVKM. With V trimmed by 5 bases and J by 5 bases, 17 bases remained unmatched. In DNA, the CDR3 is TGTGCCAGCAGTACCCGACTAGCGGGGAGCCTTTTGGAACACGAGCAGTACTTC. Translated, it gives CASSTRLAGSLLEHEQYF.

V and J are TRBV28 and TRBJ1-1; D possibly corresponds to TRBD1 (5 bases). V was cut by 5 bases and J by 5 bases, with 18 bases left in between. Germline V gives CDR1 MDHEN, CDR2 SYDVKM. The CDR3 has 15 residues. The CDR3 loop reads CASSTTTGMETEAFF. CDR3 sequence (DNA): TGTGCCAGCAGTACTACTACAGGAATGGAGACTGAAGCTTTCTTT.

On this clone: Compared with germline, one end of the junction differs, possibly owing to a read error. The gene calls are TRBV19 and TRBJ2-6, with TRBD2 identical over 9 bases. The CDR3 totals 16 residues. Germline assignment: CDR1 LNHDA and CDR2 SQIVND (reference sequence). The CDR3 region is CACSGGPHSGANVLTF. The CDR3 nucleotides are TGTGCCTGTAGCGGGGGTCCACACTCTGGGGCCAACGTCCTGACTTTC.

This chain links TRBV20-1 with TRBJ1-1; D might be TRBD1 (6 bases). This CDR3 comprises 11 residues. Trimming removed 3 bases at V and 8 bases at J, with 10 bases between. Per germline, CDR1 DFQATT and CDR2 SNEGSKA (reference sequence). The DNA for the CDR3 is TGCAGTGCTAGGTTCGACAGGGAAGCTTTCTTT. Protein sequence: CSARFDREAFF.

The chain couples TRBV2 to TRBJ2-7; D gene unclear. Per germline, CDR1 SNHLY and CDR2 FYNNEI. There are 13 residues in the CDR3. V was cut by 7 bases and J by 0 bases, with 10 bases left in between. DNA for the CDR3: TGTGCCAGCACGGGTGCGGTCTCCTACGAGCAGTACTTC. This encodes CASTGAVSYEQYF.

This clone was counted once. The rearrangement joins TRBV5-1 to TRBJ2-1, with 11 nucleotides matching TRBD2. There are 20 residues in the CDR3. CDR1 is SGHRS and CDR2 is YFSETQ in the germline V gene. The V and J ends lost 2 bases and 3 bases, in that order; junction bases with no gene match: 16. The CDR3: CASSFTGGLAALKSYNEQFF. For the CDR3, the DNA is TGCGCCAGCAGCTTTACAGGGGGACTAGCGGCCTTGAAGAGCTACAATGAGCAGTTCTTC.

The genes are TRBV19 and TRBJ2-5, with D perhaps TRBD2 (5 bases). The end of the DNA is better explained by TRBJ2-7, so the J call may be wrong. The CDR3 runs to 14 residues. Germline V gene lookup returns CDR1 LNHDA and CDR2 SQIVND (reference sequence). The CDR3 nucleotides read TGTGCCAGTAGTTTAGCACCGGGGTACTACGAGCAGTACTTC. Protein sequence: CASSLAPGYYEQYF.

The V call is TRBV27, the J call TRBJ2-7; TRBD2 is a possible D gene (6 bases). The length of the CDR3 is 16 residues. Trimming pared 3 bases from V and 0 bases from J, leaving 15 bases between. CDR1 and CDR2 (germline): MNHEY, SMNVEV (reference sequence). CDR3: CASSLTGTGNSYEQYF. CDR3 in DNA: TGTGCCAGCAGTTTGACCGGGACTGGGAACTCCTACGAGCAGTACTTC.

The V and J genes are TRBV15 and TRBJ1-5; maybe TRBD1 (5 bases). The V end was cut by 0 bases, the J end by 0 bases, with 6 bases between. CDR3 length: 15 amino acids. Germline V gene data show CDR1 as LNHNV and CDR2 as YYDKDF (reference sequence). The CDR3 nucleotides read TGTGCCACCAGCAGAGACAGGGATAGCAATCAGCCCCAGCATTTT. Residues: CATSRDRDSNQPQHF.

This clone was observed a few times. The CDR3 nucleotides are TGTGCCACCAGCAGAGTTAGGGGTGGGAATGAAAAACTGTTTTTT. It yields the protein CATSRVRGGNEKLFF. V and J are TRBV15 and TRBJ1-4; possible D gene TRBD1, 5 bases. The CDR3 loop spans 15 amino acids. CDR1 is LNHNV, CDR2 YYDKDF, per germline (reference sequence). Trimming pared 1 base from V and 5 bases from J, leaving 11 bases between.

This chain joins TRBV30 and TRBJ2-7, with D perhaps TRBD2 (5 bases). V lost 5 bases and J lost 0, with 17 bases in between. Per germline, CDR1 GTSNPN and CDR2 SVGIG (reference sequence). The CDR3 extends over 15 amino acids. Written as DNA, the CDR3 is TGTGCCTGGGCTTCATGGGGAGCGAGCTCCTACGAGCAGTACTTC. Translation: CAWASWGASSYEQYF. The entire variable domain, with the rest obtained from reference TRBV30 and TRBJ2-7, is as follows: SQTIHQWPATLVQPVGSPLSLECTVEGTSNPNLYWYRQAAGRGLQLLFYSVGIGQISSEVPQNLSASRPQDRQFILSSKKLLLSDSGFYLCAWASWGASSYEQYFGPGTRLTVT.

The V gene is TRBV27, the J gene TRBJ2-1; D possibly corresponds to TRBD2 (5 bases). Trimming took 7 bases from V and 0 from J, leaving 16 bases between them. Germline lookup yields CDR1 MNHEY and CDR2 SMNVEV (reference sequence). The CDR3 covers 16 residues. This CDR3 reads CASTGLPLSSYNEQFF. In nucleotides, the CDR3 is TGTGCCAGCACTGGACTCCCACTAAGCTCCTACAATGAGCAGTTCTTC.

This chain's CDR3 is CASSPAGVRQPQHF. CDR3 coding DNA: TGTGCCAGCAGTCCAGCAGGGGTTCGCCAGCCCCAGCATTTT. The chain has TRBV28 and TRBJ1-5; D is possibly TRBD1 (6 bases). V lost 5 bases, J lost 7 bases, and 15 bases lay in between. CDR3 length equals 14 residues. Germline CDR1 and CDR2: MDHEN and SYDVKM.

The chain is built from TRBV9 and TRBJ1-2; D unresolved. Trimming took 3 bases from V and 4 from J, leaving 10 bases between them. Germline CDR1 and CDR2: SGDLS and YYNGEE. The length of the CDR3 is 13 residues. The CDR3 nucleotides read TGTGCCAGCAGCGCGGTTTACGGCTATGGCTACACCTTC. Translation: CASSAVYGYGYTF.

This clone was observed a handful of times. The J gene is TRBJ1-1, the V gene TRBV13, with TRBD1 matching 9 bases. CDR3 length: 15 residues. Germline V gene lookup returns CDR1 PRHDT and CDR2 FYEKMQ (reference sequence). V shed 4 bases and J 6 bases; nucleotides not matched to a gene: 9. DNA for the CDR3: TGTGCCAGCAGCTCGACAGGGGGGATAAAGGCTGAAGCTTTCTTT. Amino acids: CASSSTGGIKAEAFF.

The chain has TRBV4-2 and TRBJ1-5; 7 nucleotides agree with TRBD1. Germline V lookup: CDR1 LGHNA, CDR2 YNFKEQ. CDR3 length equals 17 residues. The V segment lost 0 bases and the J segment 2 bases; nucleotides outside the gene matches: 7. As DNA, the CDR3 is TGTGCCAGCAGCCAAGACCGGGACAGCTTGGGCAATCAGCCCCAGCATTTT. Translation gives CASSQDRDSLGNQPQHF.

The rearrangement joins TRBV19 to TRBJ2-2; the D gene is possibly TRBD1 (6 bases). The V gene's germline CDR1 is LNHDA and CDR2 SQIVND (reference sequence). The CDR3 spans 13 residues. V lost 6 bases, J lost 4 bases, and 9 bases lay in between. This CDR3 reads CASRNRATGELFF. The CDR3 DNA reads TGTGCCAGTAGAAACAGGGCCACCGGGGAGCTGTTTTTT.

This clone is labeled medium-sized. The rearrangement uses TRBV7-9 and TRBJ2-2; tentatively, D is TRBD1 (7 bases). The CDR3 totals 15 residues. Per germline, CDR1 SEHNR and CDR2 FQNEAQ (reference sequence). V lost 2 bases and J 4 bases, leaving 11 bases between the germline ends. The DNA for the CDR3 is TGTGCCAGCAGCTTAAACAGGGGAGGCACCGGGGAGCTGTTTTTT. This gives the protein CASSLNRGGTGELFF.

This clone occurred once. The chain employs TRBV5-1 and TRBJ2-7; D may be TRBD2 (5 bases). Germline loops: CDR1 SGHRS, CDR2 YFSETQ. This CDR3 contains 12 residues. The V end lost 0 bases, the J end lost 4 bases, and 5 bases lay between the germline ends. The CDR3 region is CASSLGEYEQYF. Here the CDR3 DNA reads TGCGCCAGCAGCTTGGGGGAGTACGAGCAGTACTTC.

This clone turned up a few times. V and J are TRBV9 and TRBJ1-1; no clear D. The V end lost 0 bases, the J end lost 0 bases, and 6 bases lay between the germline ends. This CDR3 is built from 14 residues. Germline V lookup: CDR1 SGDLS, CDR2 YYNGEE. The CDR3: CASSVGPLNTEAFF. CDR3 nucleotide sequence: TGTGCCAGCAGCGTAGGGCCCTTGAACACTGAAGCTTTCTTT.